This T cell receptor (beta chain) was found in a study of cytomegalovirus exposure and HLA in healthy donors. The CDR3 is 15 residues long. Trimming removed 2 bases at V and 7 bases at J, with 16 bases between. Germline-derived CDR1 and CDR2 are SGHDT and YYEEEE. A multiplex PCR was run with 60 Vbeta primers and 13 Jbeta primers. Sequenced by immunoSEQ multiplex PCR; TCRdb stores in-frame clones only, minus some. The top ten clones hold 1.5% of a sample with about 130,000 clones, approximately 80% of them seen once. Specimen: PBMCs. The V and J genes are TRBV5-6 and TRBJ1-3, with a tentative D call TRBD1 (5 bases). The clonotype comes from a young woman in good health and CMV-seronegative. CDR3 in amino acids: CASSFWSRGWNTIYF. CDR3 DNA sequence: TGTGCCAGCAGCTTCTGGTCTAGGGGCTGGAACACCATATATTTT.